The rows below give T cell receptor beta chains drawn from one sample of a study of OX40 agonist ivuxolimab in advanced cancers. Repertoires were generated with immunoSEQ multiplex PCR, while TCRdb's copy carries only in-frame clones and drops some. This table has about 55,000 clones, 80% to 85% appearing once. This specimen consisted of CD4+ or CD8+ T cells sorted from blood, obtained in a trial of the OX40 agonist ivuxolimab. The receptors originated from an adult with an advanced solid tumor such as melanoma, head and neck, liver or kidney cancer. Both conserved end residues are trimmed from each CDR3.

V: TRBV19
J: TRBJ1-4
CDR3: AIKRTADATNEKLF

V: TRBV2
J: TRBJ2-3
CDR3: AIAPGAGDTQY

V: TRBV6-6
J: TRBJ1-5
CDR3: ASETAVGQPQH

V: TRBV6-6
J: TRBJ1-4
CDR3: ATAHGEVGGEKLF

V: TRBV11-2
J: TRBJ2-5
CDR3: ASSLDSGFRETQY

V: TRBV28
J: TRBJ1-3
CDR3: ASSLDSPTKTGNTIY

V: TRBV7-3
J: TRBJ1-2
CDR3: ASSSGTREGYT

V: TRBV9
J: TRBJ1-2
CDR3: ASSPDSFYYGYT

V: TRBV7-8
J: TRBJ2-2
CDR3: ASSLLGRGAQTGELF

V: TRBV6-5
J: TRBJ1-4
CDR3: ASSRREEKLF

V: TRBV28
J: TRBJ2-7
CDR3: ASRAYGDSYEQY

V: TRBV25-1
J: TRBJ1-2
CDR3: ASSAGANGYT

V: TRBV27
J: TRBJ2-5
CDR3: ASSRDDPRETQY

V: TRBV5-1
J: TRBJ2-7
CDR3: ASSLWDPTYEQY

V: TRBV7-6
J: TRBJ2-3
CDR3: ASSTGLMSGTQY

V: TRBV9
J: TRBJ2-7
CDR3: ASSPLAGYEQY

V: TRBV7-6
J: TRBJ1-3
CDR3: ASSPKVEKWSGNTIY

V: TRBV30
J: TRBJ1-3
CDR3: AWSEEYTIY

V: TRBV4-1
J: TRBJ1-4
CDR3: ASSQFGATGEKLF

V: TRBV29-1
J: TRBJ2-3
CDR3: SVEDRYSGGGTDTQY

V: TRBV19
J: TRBJ1-2
CDR3: ASSSDRGLYGYT

V: TRBV6-6
J: TRBJ1-2
CDR3: ASSYDRNYGYT

V: TRBV28
J: TRBJ1-2
CDR3: ASSFAAGRLYGYT

V: TRBV7-2
J: TRBJ1-6
CDR3: ASRSGQPNSPLH

V: TRBV14
J: TRBJ2-2
CDR3: ASSHLSRGLATGELF

V: TRBV7-8
J: TRBJ1-4
CDR3: ASSLAGTGDWELF

V: TRBV6-6
J: TRBJ2-5
CDR3: ASSYSTLQQETQY

V: TRBV7-9
J: TRBJ2-6
CDR3: ASSSGTRANVLT

V: TRBV4-1
J: TRBJ2-1
CDR3: ASSHSFITRDRVGNEQF

V: TRBV5-6
J: TRBJ1-1
CDR3: ASSSEGQTNTEAF

V: TRBV6-1
J: TRBJ2-5
CDR3: ASTEIKGVSQY

V: TRBV7-8
J: TRBJ2-5
CDR3: ASSVGGQRGETQY